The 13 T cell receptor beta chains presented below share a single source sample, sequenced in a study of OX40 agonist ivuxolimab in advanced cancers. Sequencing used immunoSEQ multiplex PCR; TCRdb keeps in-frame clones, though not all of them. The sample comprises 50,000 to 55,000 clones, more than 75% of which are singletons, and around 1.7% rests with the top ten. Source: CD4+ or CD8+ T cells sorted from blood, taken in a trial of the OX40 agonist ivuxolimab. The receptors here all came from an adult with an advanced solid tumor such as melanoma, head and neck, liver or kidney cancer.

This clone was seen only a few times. In nucleotides, the CDR3 is TGTGCCAGCAGTCCTCGGACACAGGGAGCTTTCTTT. Protein: CASSPRTQGAFF. The chain links TRBV6-6 to TRBJ1-1, with D possibly TRBD1 on 6 matching bases. Trimming took 5 bases from V and 10 from J, leaving 14 bases between them. This CDR3 region has 12 residues. From germline, CDR1 is MNHNY and CDR2 SVGAGI (reference sequence).

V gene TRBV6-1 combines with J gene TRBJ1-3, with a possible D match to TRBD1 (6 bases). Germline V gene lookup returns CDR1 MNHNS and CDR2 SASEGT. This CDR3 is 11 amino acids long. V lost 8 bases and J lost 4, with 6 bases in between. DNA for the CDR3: TGTGCCAGCGGGACAGGAAACACCATATATTTT. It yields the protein CASGTGNTIYF.

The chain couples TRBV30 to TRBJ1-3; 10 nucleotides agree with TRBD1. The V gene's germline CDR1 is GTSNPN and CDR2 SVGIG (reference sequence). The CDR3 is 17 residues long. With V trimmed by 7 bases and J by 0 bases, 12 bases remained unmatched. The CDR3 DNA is TGTGCCTATCGACAGGGGGCAATAGACCCCTCTGGAAACACCATATATTTT. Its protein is CAYRQGAIDPSGNTIYF. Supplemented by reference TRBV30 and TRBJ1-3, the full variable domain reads SQTIHQWPATLVQPVGSPLSLECTVEGTSNPNLYWYRQAAGRGLQLLFYSVGIGQISSEVPQNLSASRPQDRQFILSSKKLLLSDSGFYLCAYRQGAIDPSGNTIYFGEGSWLTVV.

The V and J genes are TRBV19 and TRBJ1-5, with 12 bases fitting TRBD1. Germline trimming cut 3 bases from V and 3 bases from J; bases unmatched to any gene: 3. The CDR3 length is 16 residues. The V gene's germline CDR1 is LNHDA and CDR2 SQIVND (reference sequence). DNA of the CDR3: TGTGCCAGTAGTATCGGGACAGGGGGCTTCAATCAGCCCCAGCATTTT. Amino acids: CASSIGTGGFNQPQHF.

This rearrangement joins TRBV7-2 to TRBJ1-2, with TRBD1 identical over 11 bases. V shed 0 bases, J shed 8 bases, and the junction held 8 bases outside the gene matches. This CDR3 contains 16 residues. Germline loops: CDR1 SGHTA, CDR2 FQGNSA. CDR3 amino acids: CASSLAPGQGENGYTF. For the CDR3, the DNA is TGTGCCAGCAGCTTAGCGCCGGGACAGGGGGAGAACGGCTACACCTTC.

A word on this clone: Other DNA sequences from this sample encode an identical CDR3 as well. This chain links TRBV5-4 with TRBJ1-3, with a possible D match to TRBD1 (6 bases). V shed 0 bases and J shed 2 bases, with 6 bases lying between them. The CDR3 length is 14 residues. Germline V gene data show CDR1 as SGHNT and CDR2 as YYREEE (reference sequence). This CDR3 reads CASSLAGAGNTIYF. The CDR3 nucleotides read TGTGCCAGCAGCTTGGCAGGGGCTGGAAACACCATATATTTT. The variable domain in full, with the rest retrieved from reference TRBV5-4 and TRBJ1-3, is ETGVTQSPTHLIKTRGQQVTLRCSSQSGHNTVSWYQQALGQGPQFIFQYYREEENGRGNFPPRFSGLQFPNYSSELNVNALELDDSALYLCASSLAGAGNTIYFGEGSWLTVV.

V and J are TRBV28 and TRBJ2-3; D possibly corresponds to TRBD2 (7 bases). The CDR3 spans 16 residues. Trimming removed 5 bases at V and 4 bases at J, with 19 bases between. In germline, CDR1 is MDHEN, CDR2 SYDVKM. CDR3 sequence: CASSKGRWGGPDTQYF. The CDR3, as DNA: TGTGCCAGCAGTAAAGGGAGGTGGGGGGGGCCAGATACGCAGTATTTT.

DNA for the CDR3: TGTGCCAGCAGTCGAGGACGGGTCTATGGCTACACCTTC. Amino acid sequence: CASSRGRVYGYTF. V and J are TRBV6-5 and TRBJ1-2; D ambiguous. The germline gives CDR1 MNHEY, CDR2 SVGAGI. The germline V and J ends were trimmed by 5 bases and 4 bases, with 11 bases remaining between them. The CDR3 loop spans 13 amino acids.

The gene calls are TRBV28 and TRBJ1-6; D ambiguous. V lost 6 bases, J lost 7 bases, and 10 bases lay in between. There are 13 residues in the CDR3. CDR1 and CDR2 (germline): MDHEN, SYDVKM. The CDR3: CASRPGRNSPLHF. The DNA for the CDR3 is TGTGCCAGCAGACCGGGCCGAAATTCACCCCTCCACTTT.

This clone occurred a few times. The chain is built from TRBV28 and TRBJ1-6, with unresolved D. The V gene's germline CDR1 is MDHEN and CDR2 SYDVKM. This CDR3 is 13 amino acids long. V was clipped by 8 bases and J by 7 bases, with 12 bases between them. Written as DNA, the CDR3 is TGTGCCAGCTGCGGTGGCAACAATTCACCCCTCCACTTT. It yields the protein CASCGGNNSPLHF.

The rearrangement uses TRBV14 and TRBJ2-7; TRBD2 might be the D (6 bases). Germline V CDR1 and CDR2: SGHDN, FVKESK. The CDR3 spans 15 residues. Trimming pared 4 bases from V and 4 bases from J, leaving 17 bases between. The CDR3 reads CASSPRGGARYEQYF. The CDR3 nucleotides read TGTGCCAGCAGCCCAAGAGGAGGGGCGCGTTACGAGCAGTACTTC.

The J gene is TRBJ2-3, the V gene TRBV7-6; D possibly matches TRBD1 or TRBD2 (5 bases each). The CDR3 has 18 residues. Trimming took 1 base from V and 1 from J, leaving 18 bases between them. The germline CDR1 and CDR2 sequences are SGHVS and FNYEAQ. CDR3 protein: CASSLGPFRDRRTDTQYF. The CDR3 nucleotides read TGTGCCAGCAGCTTAGGCCCCTTCCGGGACCGCCGCACAGATACGCAGTATTTT.

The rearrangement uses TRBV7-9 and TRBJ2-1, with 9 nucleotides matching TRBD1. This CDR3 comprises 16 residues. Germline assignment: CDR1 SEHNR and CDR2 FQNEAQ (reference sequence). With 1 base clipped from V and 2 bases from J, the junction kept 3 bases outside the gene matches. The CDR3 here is CASSLGDRATYNEQFF. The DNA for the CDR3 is TGTGCCAGCAGCTTAGGGGACAGGGCTACCTACAATGAGCAGTTCTTC.